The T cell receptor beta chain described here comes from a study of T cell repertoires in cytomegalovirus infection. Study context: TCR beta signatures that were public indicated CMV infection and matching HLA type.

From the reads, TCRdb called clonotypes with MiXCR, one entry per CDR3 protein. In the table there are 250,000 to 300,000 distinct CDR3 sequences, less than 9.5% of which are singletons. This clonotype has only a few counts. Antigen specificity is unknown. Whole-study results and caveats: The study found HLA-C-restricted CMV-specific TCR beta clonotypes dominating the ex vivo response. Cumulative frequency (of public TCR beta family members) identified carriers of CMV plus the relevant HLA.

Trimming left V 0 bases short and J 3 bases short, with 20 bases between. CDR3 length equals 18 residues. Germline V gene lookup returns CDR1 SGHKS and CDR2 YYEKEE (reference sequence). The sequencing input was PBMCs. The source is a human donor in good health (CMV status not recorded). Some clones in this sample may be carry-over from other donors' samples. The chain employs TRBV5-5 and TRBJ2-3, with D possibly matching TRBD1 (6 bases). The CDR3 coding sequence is TGTGCCAGCAGCTTGGAAGCTCAAACAGGGTCGAGGACAGATACGCAGTATTTT. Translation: CASSLEAQTGSRTDTQYF.